This TCR beta chain is drawn from a study of T cells in Graves' hyperthyroidism and ophthalmopathy. This CDR3 region has 17 residues. V lost 0 bases to trimming and J lost 4 bases; unmatched junction nucleotides: 10. Germline V lookup: CDR1 MGHRA, CDR2 YSYEKL. In this sample, this clonotype turned up a few times. The antigen is unknown. Disease duration was under 3 months in the ophthalmopathy patients, who also had a Clinical Activity Score of at least 3 and a NOSPECS grade of at least 4. Diagnosis relied on clinical symptoms, serum thyroxine and TRAb, thyroid ultrasound and orbital computed tomography. RNA transcripts gave rise to amplified TCR beta CDR3 regions. First-round RT-PCR with HTBI primers amplified the TCR CDR3 region. TCRdb re-analysed the multiplex PCR reads in MiXCR, keeping a single row per CDR3 protein. In the table there are 300,000 to 450,000 distinct CDR3 sequences, roughly 15% of which are singletons.

Findings and limits, study-wide: A median 6.5 months before onset, the model predicted ophthalmopathy.

This rearrangement joins TRBV4-1 to TRBJ1-2; TRBD1 matches 8 bases. The TCR sequence derives from a woman in her 30s with Graves' ophthalmopathy. Sequencing was done on a sample of blood. The CDR3 reads CASSQDVAGGASYGYTF. As DNA, the CDR3 is TGCGCCAGCAGCCAAGATGTGGCAGGGGGCGCATCCTATGGCTACACCTTC.